This T cell receptor (beta chain) was captured in a study of somatic mutations in cytotoxic T cells in rheumatoid arthritis. Study context: Selected T-cell populations stained with V beta antibodies were isolated by flow sorting to nearly 100% purity; these included V beta1+ cells subjected to TCRB sequencing. Study findings and constraints: Reported slight underrepresentation of TRBV07 in rheumatoid arthritis patients was not subjected to multiple-comparison adjustment. It was in rheumatoid arthritis patients, but not in healthy controls, that CD8+ clonality increased with age. More than 20% of CD8+ cells belonged to the largest clone in about an eighth of the 65 patients.

V gave up 4 bases and J gave up 0 bases, with 15 bases separating them. Germline loops: CDR1 LNHDA, CDR2 SQIVND (reference sequence). The CDR3 covers 16 residues. The table lists this clone with a few counts. Its antigen is not known. Measured with immunoSEQ multiplex PCR; TCRdb has only the in-frame clones, and not every one. The data hold approximately 30,000 clones, with about four fifths observed a single time. The clonotype was recovered from a man between 45 and 60 years old in good health. The genes are TRBV19 and TRBJ1-1; D is unclear. Specimen: CD8+ T cells sorted from blood. The CDR3 bases are TGTGCCAGTAGTAACCCCCGTGTAGCATTGAACACTGAAGCTTTCTTT. It is translated as CASSNPRVALNTEAFF.